This is a list of T cell receptor beta chains from one sample in a study of cytomegalovirus exposure and HLA in healthy donors. Clones were sequenced by immunoSEQ multiplex PCR, and TCRdb holds only the in-frame ones, with some missing. The sample holds 120,000 to 150,000 clones, approximately 87% seen once. Sequencing used PBMCs. All receptors derive from a man aged 18 to 29 in good health and CMV-seronegative. The CDR3 runs from the conserved cysteine through the conserved F or W. The D gene is left open where the match is weak. Not every row has a clone size; where given, it reads once, few, many or a size class.

clone_size j_call v_call d_call cdr3_nt cdr3_aa
NA TRBJ1-3 TRBV11-2 NA TGTGCCAGCAGCTTAGATCAATGGGGAGAATCTGGAAACACCATATATTTT CASSLDQWGESGNTIYF
NA TRBJ1-1 TRBV7-6 TRBD1 TGTGCCAGCAGCTTAAGACAGGGTAACACTGAAGCTTTCTTT CASSLRQGNTEAFF
NA TRBJ1-4 TRBV18 NA TGTGCCAGCTCACCACCGGGCCTGAGTAATGAAAAACTGTTTTTT CASSPPGLSNEKLFF
once TRBJ2-3 TRBV7-9 NA TGTGCCAGCAGCCTAGGACAGATTAGCACAGATACGCAGTATTTT CASSLGQISTDTQYF
NA TRBJ1-1 TRBV7-2 TRBD1 TGTGCCAGCAGCACAGGGACAGGGAACACTGAAGCTTTCTTT CASSTGTGNTEAFF
few TRBJ1-3 TRBV19 NA TGTGCCAGTAGCACTGTGGACAGATACTCTGGAAACACCATATATTTT CASSTVDRYSGNTIYF
NA TRBJ2-7 TRBV27 TRBD1 TGTGCCAGCAGTCCCTATAAGGACAGGGCCGAGCAGTACTTC CASSPYKDRAEQYF
once TRBJ1-6 TRBV27 NA TGTGCCAGCAGTTTGATAGATTCCTATAATTCACCCCTCCACTTT CASSLIDSYNSPLHF
NA TRBJ1-1 TRBV5-5 TRBD1 TGTGCCAGCGCGGGCCAGGGGGTGGTGAACACTGAAGCTTTCTTT CASAGQGVVNTEAFF
NA TRBJ1-1 TRBV9 TRBD1 TGTGCCAGCAGCCCCCGGACAGGAGAAGCTTTCTTT CASSPRTGEAFF
NA TRBJ2-5 TRBV5-1 NA TGCGCCAGCAGCTTGGTTGCAGGGCCTCAAGAGACCCAGTACTTC CASSLVAGPQETQYF
NA TRBJ2-3 TRBV5-4 NA TGTGCCAGCAGCCCGACCGGCAAGCGGGCCCTACGAGATACGCAGTATTTT CASSPTGKRALRDTQYF
NA TRBJ2-5 TRBV11-3 NA TGTGCCAGCAGCTTACAGGGACAAGAGACCCAGTACTTC CASSLQGQETQYF
once TRBJ2-1 TRBV28 TRBD2 TGTGCCAGCAGTTTTCAGCGGGAGGTCAATGAGCAGTTCTTC CASSFQREVNEQFF
NA TRBJ1-4 TRBV15 NA TGTGCCACCAGCAGAGGACGGAGCAAAAATGAAAAACTGTTTTTT CATSRGRSKNEKLFF
NA TRBJ1-3 TRBV7-2 TRBD1 TGTGCCAGCAGCCCACGCAGGGGGCCAGGAAACACCATATATTTT CASSPRRGPGNTIYF
NA TRBJ1-4 TRBV5-1 TRBD1 TGCGCCAGCAGCTTGAGGACAGGGAATGAAAAACTGTTTTTT CASSLRTGNEKLFF
once TRBJ1-4 TRBV6-5 NA TGTGCCAGCAGCGGGGGGCTCTGGGAAAAACTGTTTTTT CASSGGLWEKLFF
NA TRBJ1-5 TRBV15 TRBD1 TGTGCCACCAGCAGCGACCAGACAGGGTTTAGGCCCCAGCATTTT CATSSDQTGFRPQHF
NA TRBJ1-1 TRBV27 NA TGTGCCCGCAACAGGGCAACCGGATTTGAAGCTTTCTTT CARNRATGFEAFF
few TRBJ2-1 TRBV28 NA TGTGCCAGCAGGCACAGTAGTGGGAATGAGCAGTTCTTC CASRHSSGNEQFF
NA TRBJ2-7 TRBV7-9 NA TGTGCCAGCAGCCCGCCGGGAGCTCGGGACTACGAGCAGTACTTC CASSPPGARDYEQYF
NA TRBJ2-1 TRBV27 NA TGTGCCAGCAGCTTGTTGGGCACGGTACATGAGCAGTTCTTC CASSLLGTVHEQFF
NA TRBJ2-5 TRBV6-6 TRBD1 TGTGCCAGCAGTTGGACAGGGGTGAGAGAGACCCAGTACTTC CASSWTGVRETQYF
NA TRBJ1-1 TRBV30 TRBD1 TGTGCCTGGACCAGACAGGGGTGGAACACTGAAGCTTTCTTT CAWTRQGWNTEAFF